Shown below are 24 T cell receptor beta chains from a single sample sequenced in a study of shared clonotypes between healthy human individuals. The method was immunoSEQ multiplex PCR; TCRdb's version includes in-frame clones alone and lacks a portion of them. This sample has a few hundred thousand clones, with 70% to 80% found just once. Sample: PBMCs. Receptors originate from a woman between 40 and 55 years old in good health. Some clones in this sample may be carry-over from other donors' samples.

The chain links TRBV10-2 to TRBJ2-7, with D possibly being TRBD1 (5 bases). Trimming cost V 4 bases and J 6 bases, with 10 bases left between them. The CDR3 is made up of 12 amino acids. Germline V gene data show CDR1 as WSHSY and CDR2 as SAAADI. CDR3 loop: CASSGGPSEQYF. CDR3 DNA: TGCGCCAGCAGTGGGGGCCCATCCGAGCAGTACTTC.

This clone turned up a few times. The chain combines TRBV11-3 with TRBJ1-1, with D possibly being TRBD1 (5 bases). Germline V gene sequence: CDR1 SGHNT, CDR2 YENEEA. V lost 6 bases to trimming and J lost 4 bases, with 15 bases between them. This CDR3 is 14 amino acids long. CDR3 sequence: CASSRGVAATEAFF. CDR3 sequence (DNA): TGTGCCAGCAGTCGGGGGGTGGCCGCCACTGAAGCTTTCTTT.

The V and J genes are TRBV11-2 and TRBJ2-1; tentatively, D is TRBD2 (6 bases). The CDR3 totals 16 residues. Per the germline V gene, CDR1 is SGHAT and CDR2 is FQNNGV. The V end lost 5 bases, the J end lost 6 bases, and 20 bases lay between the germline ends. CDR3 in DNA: TGTGCCAGCAGCCCTCTTGAGGGGCTAGCGCGCAATGAGCAGTTCTTC. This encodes CASSPLEGLARNEQFF.

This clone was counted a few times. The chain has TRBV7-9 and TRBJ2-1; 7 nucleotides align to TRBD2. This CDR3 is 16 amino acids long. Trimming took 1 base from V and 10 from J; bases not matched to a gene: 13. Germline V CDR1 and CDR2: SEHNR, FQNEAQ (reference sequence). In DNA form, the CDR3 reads TGTGCCAGCAGCTTAGTCGGGGGGAGGGCCGGGTACGAGCAGTTCTTC. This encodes CASSLVGGRAGYEQFF.

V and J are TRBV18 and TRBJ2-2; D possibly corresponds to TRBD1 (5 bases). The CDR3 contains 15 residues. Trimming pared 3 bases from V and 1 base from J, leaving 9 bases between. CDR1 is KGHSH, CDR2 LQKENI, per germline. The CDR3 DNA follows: TGTGCCAGCTCACCCCGACAGCTGAACACCGGGGAGCTGTTTTTT. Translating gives CASSPRQLNTGELFF.

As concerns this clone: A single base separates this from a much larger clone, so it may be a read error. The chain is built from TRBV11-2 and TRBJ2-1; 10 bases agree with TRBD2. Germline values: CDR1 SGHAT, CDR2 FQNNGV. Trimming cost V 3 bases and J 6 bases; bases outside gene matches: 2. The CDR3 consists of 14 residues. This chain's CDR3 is CASSLLAGVNEQFF. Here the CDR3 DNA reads TGTGCCAGCAGCTTGCTAGCGGGAGTCAATGAGCAGTTCTTC.

Written as DNA, the CDR3 is TGTGCCAGCACCTACCCAGGGGGGGGTCAGCCCCAGCATTTT. The encoded protein is CASTYPGGGQPQHF. The genes are TRBV28 and TRBJ1-5; 7 nucleotides match TRBD1. CDR1 is MDHEN, CDR2 SYDVKM, per germline. Unmatched junction bases numbered 9, after V lost 7 bases and J lost 6 bases. This CDR3 contains 14 residues.

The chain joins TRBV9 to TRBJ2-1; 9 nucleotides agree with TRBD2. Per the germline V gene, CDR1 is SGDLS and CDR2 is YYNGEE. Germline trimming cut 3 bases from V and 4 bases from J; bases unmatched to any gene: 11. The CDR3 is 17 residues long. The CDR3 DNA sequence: TGTGCCAGCAGCGCCGGGTCTAGCGGGAACCTATACAATGAGCAGTTCTTC. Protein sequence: CASSAGSSGNLYNEQFF.

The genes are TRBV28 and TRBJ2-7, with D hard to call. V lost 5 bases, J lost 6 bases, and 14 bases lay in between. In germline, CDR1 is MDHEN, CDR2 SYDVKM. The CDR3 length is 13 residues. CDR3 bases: TGTGCCAGCAGTCCAGCCGCACGTGGCGAGCAGTACTTC. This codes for CASSPAARGEQYF.

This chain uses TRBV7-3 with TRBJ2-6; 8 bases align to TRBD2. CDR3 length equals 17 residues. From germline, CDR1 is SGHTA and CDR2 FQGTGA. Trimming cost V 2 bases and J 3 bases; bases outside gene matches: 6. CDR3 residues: CASSLGPAGGGANVLTF. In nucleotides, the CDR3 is TGTGCCAGCAGCTTAGGTCCGGCGGGAGGTGGGGCCAACGTCCTGACTTTC.

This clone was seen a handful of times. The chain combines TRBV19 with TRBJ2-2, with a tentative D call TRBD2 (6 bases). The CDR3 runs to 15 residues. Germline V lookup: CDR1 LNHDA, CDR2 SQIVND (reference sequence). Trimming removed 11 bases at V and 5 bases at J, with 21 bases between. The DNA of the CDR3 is TGTGCCGCCAGCGTCTGGGGAGGTAGGACCGGGGAGCTGTTTTTT. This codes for CAASVWGGRTGELFF.

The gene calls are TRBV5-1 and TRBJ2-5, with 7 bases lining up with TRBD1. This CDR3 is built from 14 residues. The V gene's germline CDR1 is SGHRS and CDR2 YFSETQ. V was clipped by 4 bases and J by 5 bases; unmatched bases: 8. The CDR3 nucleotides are TGCGCCAGCAGCGTCAGGGGGTCGGGGGAGACCCAGTACTTC. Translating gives CASSVRGSGETQYF.

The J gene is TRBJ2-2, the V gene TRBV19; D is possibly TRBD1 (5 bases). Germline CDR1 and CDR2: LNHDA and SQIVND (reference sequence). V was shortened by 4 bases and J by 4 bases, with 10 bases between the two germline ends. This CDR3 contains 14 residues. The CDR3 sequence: CASSTTASTGELFF. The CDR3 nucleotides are TGTGCCAGTAGTACGACAGCTTCCACCGGGGAGCTGTTTTTT.

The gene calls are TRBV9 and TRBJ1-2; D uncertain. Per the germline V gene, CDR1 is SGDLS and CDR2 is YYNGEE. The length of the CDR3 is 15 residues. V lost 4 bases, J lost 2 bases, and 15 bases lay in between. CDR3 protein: CASSRPPESNYGYTF. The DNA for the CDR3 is TGTGCCAGCAGCCGACCCCCTGAGTCCAACTATGGCTACACCTTC.

The CDR3 DNA reads as TGTGCCAGTAGCCCCGGGACACTCAATGAGCAGTTCTTC. It encodes CASSPGTLNEQFF. The gene calls are TRBV19 and TRBJ2-1; a possible D gene is TRBD1 (6 bases). The ends were cut back, 6 bases at V and 6 bases at J, with 12 bases in the middle. The germline gives CDR1 LNHDA, CDR2 SQIVND (reference sequence). The CDR3 is 13 amino acids.

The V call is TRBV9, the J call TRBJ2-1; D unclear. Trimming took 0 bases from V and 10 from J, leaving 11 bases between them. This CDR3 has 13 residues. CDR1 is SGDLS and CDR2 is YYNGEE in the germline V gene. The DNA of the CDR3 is TGTGCCAGCAGCGTAGATCCCTCGGGCGAGCAGTTCTTC. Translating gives CASSVDPSGEQFF.

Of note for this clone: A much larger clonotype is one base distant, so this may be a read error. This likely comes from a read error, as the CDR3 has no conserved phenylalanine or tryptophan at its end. The CDR3 DNA sequence: TGTGCCAGCAGCTTGGTAGGACAGACCACTGAAGCTTTCCTT. Its translation: CASSLVGQTTEAFL. The rearrangement links TRBV5-5 to TRBJ1-1, with D perhaps matching TRBD1 (6 bases). The CDR3 loop spans 14 amino acids. The ends were cut back, 0 bases at V and 4 bases at J, with 10 bases in the middle. Germline V CDR1 and CDR2: SGHKS, YYEKEE (reference sequence).

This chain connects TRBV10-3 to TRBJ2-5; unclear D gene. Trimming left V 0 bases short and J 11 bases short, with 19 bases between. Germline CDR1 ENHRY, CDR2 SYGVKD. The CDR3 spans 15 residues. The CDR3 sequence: CAISESSAPGVKQYF. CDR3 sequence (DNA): TGTGCCATCAGTGAGTCAAGCGCTCCCGGAGTCAAGCAGTACTTC.

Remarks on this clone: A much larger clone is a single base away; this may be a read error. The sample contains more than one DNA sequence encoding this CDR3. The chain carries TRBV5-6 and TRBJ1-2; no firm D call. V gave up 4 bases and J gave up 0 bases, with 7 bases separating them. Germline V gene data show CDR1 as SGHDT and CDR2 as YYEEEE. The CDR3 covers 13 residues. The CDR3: CASSVASNYGYTF. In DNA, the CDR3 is TGTGCCAGCAGCGTTGCGTCTAACTATGGCTACACCTTC.

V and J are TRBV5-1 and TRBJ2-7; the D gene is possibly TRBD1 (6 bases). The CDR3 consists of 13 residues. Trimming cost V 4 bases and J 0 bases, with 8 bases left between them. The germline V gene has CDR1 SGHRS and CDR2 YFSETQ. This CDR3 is CASSRDNSYEQYF. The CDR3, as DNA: TGCGCCAGCAGCCGGGACAACTCCTACGAGCAGTACTTC.

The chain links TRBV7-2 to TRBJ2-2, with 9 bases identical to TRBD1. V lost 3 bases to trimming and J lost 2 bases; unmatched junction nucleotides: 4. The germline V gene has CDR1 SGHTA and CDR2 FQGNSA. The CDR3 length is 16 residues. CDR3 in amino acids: CASSFRGQGNTGELFF. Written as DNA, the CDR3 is TGTGCCAGCAGCTTTAGGGGACAGGGAAACACCGGGGAGCTGTTTTTT.

The CDR3 protein is CASSSARSGQAGYF. The CDR3 DNA reads as TGTGCCAGCAGCTCAGCCCGGAGCGGACAGGCCGGGTATTTT. The gene calls are TRBV7-2 and TRBJ2-3; 7 bases are a match to TRBD1. CDR3 size: 14 residues. Trimming removed 4 bases from V and 14 bases from J; junction bases left unmatched: 15. Germline V gene lookup returns CDR1 SGHTA and CDR2 FQGNSA.

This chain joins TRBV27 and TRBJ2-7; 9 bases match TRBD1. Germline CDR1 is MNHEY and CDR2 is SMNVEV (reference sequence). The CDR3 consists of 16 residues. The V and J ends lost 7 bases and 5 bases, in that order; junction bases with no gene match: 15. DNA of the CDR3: TGTGCCAGCAACCGCGACAAACCGGGACAGGGTAACGAGCAGTACTTC. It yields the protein CASNRDKPGQGNEQYF.

CDR3 nucleotides: TGCGCCAGCAGCTTGGAGGCTACCATTGGAGATACGCAGTATTTT. Translation gives CASSLEATIGDTQYF. The V and J genes are TRBV5-1 and TRBJ2-3; D uncertain. The germline V and J ends were trimmed by 0 bases and 5 bases, with 13 bases remaining between them. CDR3 length: 15 residues. Germline V CDR1 and CDR2: SGHRS, YFSETQ.